This T cell receptor (beta chain) came from a study of blood T cell repertoires in COVID-19. Study-wide background: T cells, B-cell-depleted T cells, or PBMCs provided the cDNA or gDNA that served as material.

This clone appeared a few times. V gave up 4 bases and J gave up 2 bases; unmatched junction bases: 5. The CDR3 consists of 15 residues. Germline V gene sequence: CDR1 KGHSH, CDR2 LQKENI. Sequencing was performed with immunoSEQ multiplex PCR; in TCRdb, only in-frame clones are kept and a portion is missing. The profile covers 30,000 to 40,000 clones, with around nine tenths appearing a single time and almost 5% taken by the ten largest. This clonotype was sampled from a woman in her sixties or seventies with active COVID-19. The source material was peripheral blood. The gene calls are TRBV18 and TRBJ2-3; 8 bases match TRBD1. CDR3 in amino acids: CASSQETGDTDTQYF. The CDR3 bases are TGTGCCAGCTCACAGGAGACAGGGGACACAGATACGCAGTATTTT.